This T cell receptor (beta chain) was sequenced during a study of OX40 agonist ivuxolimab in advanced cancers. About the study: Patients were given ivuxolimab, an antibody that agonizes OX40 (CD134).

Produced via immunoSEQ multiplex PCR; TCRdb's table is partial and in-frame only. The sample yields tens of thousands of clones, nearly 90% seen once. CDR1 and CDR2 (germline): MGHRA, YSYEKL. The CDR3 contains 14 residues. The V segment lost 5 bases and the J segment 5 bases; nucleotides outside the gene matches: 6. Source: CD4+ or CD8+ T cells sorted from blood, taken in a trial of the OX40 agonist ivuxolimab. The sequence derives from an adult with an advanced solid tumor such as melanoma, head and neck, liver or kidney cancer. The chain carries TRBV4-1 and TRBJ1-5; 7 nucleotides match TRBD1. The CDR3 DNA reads TGCGCCAGCAGCTCCACAGGGGTGGATCAGCCCCAGCATTTT. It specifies CASSSTGVDQPQHF.